This entry lists 15 T cell receptor beta chains sequenced from one sample in a study of T cell responses to AZD1222 COVID-19 vaccine (dated by TCRdb to the early 2020s). The time point label of this sample denotes: baseline before first vaccination. Library prep was done by the immunoSEQ multiplex PCR assay. Drawn from immuneACCESS, this table holds only the in-frame rearrangements with V and J called that TCRdb kept. Clones are partly lost; checked studies trace under half to an unresolved V gene and leave the rest unexplained. The sample profile shows roughly 120,000 clones; around 92% of them were found once. About 3% of the sample lies in the top ten. Here the sequenced sample was peripheral blood, taken on day 0 of AZD1222 vaccination. The origin of the receptors is an adult in good health.

The J gene is TRBJ1-1, the V gene TRBV5-4; TRBD1 matches at 7 bases. Germline trimming cut 10 bases from V and 5 bases from J; bases unmatched to any gene: 14. The CDR3 contains 14 residues. In germline, CDR1 is SGHNT, CDR2 YYREEE (reference sequence). As DNA, the CDR3 is TGTGCCGGACGGGACAGCCGGTCAGGGACTGAAGCTTTCTTT. Residues: CAGRDSRSGTEAFF.

The V gene is TRBV6-5, the J gene TRBJ1-3; perhaps TRBD1 as D (5 bases). Trimming cost V 3 bases and J 4 bases, with 13 bases left between them. This CDR3 contains 15 residues. Germline CDR1 MNHEY, CDR2 SVGAGI. The CDR3 loop is CASSYATGTGNTIYF. The CDR3 bases are TGTGCCAGCAGTTATGCCACCGGGACGGGAAACACCATATATTTT.

As for this clone: This CDR3 is also generated by other DNA sequences in the sample. V is TRBV12-3 or TRBV12-4 and J is TRBJ1-1; D is unresolved. With 1 base removed from V and 1 base from J, the gap between germline ends came to 4 bases. There are 13 residues in the CDR3. The CDR3 reads CASSLGENTEAFF. In DNA form, the CDR3 reads TGTGCCAGCAGTTTAGGGGAGAACACTGAAGCTTTCTTT.

The chain employs TRBV18 and TRBJ1-3; no clear D. Trimming pared 4 bases from V and 4 bases from J, leaving 8 bases between. This CDR3 spans 13 amino acids. Germline CDR1 KGHSH, CDR2 LQKENI. CDR3 sequence (DNA): TGTGCCAGCTCACTCGGGTCCGGAAACACCATATATTTT. Protein: CASSLGSGNTIYF.

The chain carries TRBV19 and TRBJ2-4, with D perhaps assigned TRBD1 or TRBD2 (5 bases each). This CDR3 has 14 amino acids. The germline gives CDR1 LNHDA, CDR2 SQIVND (reference sequence). Trimming took 4 bases from V and 12 from J, leaving 19 bases between them. CDR3 region: CASSRGTRQNNQYF. In nucleotides, the CDR3 is TGTGCCAGTAGTAGGGGGACCAGACAAAATAATCAGTACTTC.

The rearrangement links TRBV4-1 to TRBJ1-3; D may be TRBD1 (5 bases). The germline V and J ends were trimmed by 6 bases and 1 base, with 10 bases remaining between them. The CDR3 contains 14 residues. Per the germline V gene, CDR1 is MGHRA and CDR2 is YSYEKL. As DNA, the CDR3 is TGCGCCAGCAGTAAGGGGATATCTGGAAACACCATATATTTT. Amino acids: CASSKGISGNTIYF.

The gene calls are TRBV2 and TRBJ2-1, with TRBD2 identical over 7 bases. This CDR3 comprises 14 residues. The trim removed 7 bases at V and 5 bases at J, leaving 8 bases unmatched. Germline loops: CDR1 SNHLY, CDR2 FYNNEI. The CDR3 loop reads CASKSRDYNNEQFF. DNA of the CDR3: TGTGCCAGCAAGTCCCGGGACTACAACAATGAGCAGTTCTTC.

This chain uses TRBV20-1 with TRBJ2-5; no reliable D call. V lost 4 bases and J 2 bases, leaving 5 bases between the germline ends. The CDR3 sequence is 11 residues long. Looked up from germline, CDR1 is DFQATT and CDR2 is SNEGSKA (reference sequence). The chain's CDR3 is CSANLQETQYF. Written as DNA, the CDR3 is TGCAGTGCTAACCTTCAAGAGACCCAGTACTTC.

The chain uses TRBV5-1 and TRBJ2-3, with D unclear. This CDR3 comprises 12 residues. Per germline, CDR1 SGHRS and CDR2 YFSETQ. The V gene lost 5 bases and the J gene lost 2 bases, with 6 bases spanning the gap. Here the CDR3 DNA reads TGCGCCAGCAGACTCACCACAGATACGCAGTATTTT. Residues: CASRLTTDTQYF.

V gene TRBV4-1 combines with J gene TRBJ2-7, with 8 bases identical to TRBD1. The CDR3 covers 16 residues. The germline gives CDR1 MGHRA, CDR2 YSYEKL. The V segment lost 2 bases and the J segment 3 bases; nucleotides outside the gene matches: 9. CDR3 amino acids: CASSQRDRGIYYEQYF. The DNA for the CDR3 is TGCGCCAGCAGCCAAAGAGACAGGGGAATTTACTACGAGCAGTACTTC.

The rearrangement joins TRBV4-1 to TRBJ1-6; 8 bases are shared with TRBD1. Trimming cost V 0 bases and J 6 bases; bases outside gene matches: 1. This CDR3 has 15 residues. Germline assignment: CDR1 MGHRA and CDR2 YSYEKL. Here the CDR3 DNA reads TGCGCCAGCAGCCAAGAGACAGGGGTTAATTCACCCCTCCACTTT. Its translation: CASSQETGVNSPLHF.

This clone was picked up one time. The sample has other DNA sequences that encode this CDR3 too. The chain links TRBV19 to TRBJ1-4; no reliable D call. The CDR3 is 11 residues long. CDR1 and CDR2 (germline): LNHDA, SQIVND (reference sequence). V lost 3 bases to trimming and J lost 8 bases, with 4 bases between them. CDR3 DNA sequence: TGTGCCAGTAGTATGGGCGAAAAACTGTTTTTT. Amino acid sequence: CASSMGEKLFF. Complete variable domain (other parts from reference TRBV19 and TRBJ1-4): DGGITQSPKYLFRKEGQNVTLSCEQNLNHDAMYWYRQDPGQGLRLIYYSQIVNDFQKGDIAEGYSVSREKKESFPLTVTSAQKNPTAFYLCASSMGEKLFFGSGTQLSVL.

V gene TRBV7-8 combines with J gene TRBJ2-1, with TRBD2 identical over 12 bases. V was pared by 1 base and J by 0 bases, with 10 bases of the junction left unmatched. The CDR3 extends over 20 amino acids. From germline, CDR1 is SGHVS and CDR2 FQNEAQ. The CDR3 DNA sequence: TGTGCCAGCAGCTTAGGCCCCGGGACTAGCGGGTTAGGCTCCTACAATGAGCAGTTCTTC. This translates into CASSLGPGTSGLGSYNEQFF. The whole variable domain, filled in from reference TRBV7-8 and TRBJ2-1, reads GAGVSQSPRYKVAKRGQDVALRCDPISGHVSLFWYQQALGQGPEFLTYFQNEAQLDKSGLPSDRFFAERPEGSVSTLKIQRTQQEDSAVYLCASSLGPGTSGLGSYNEQFFGPGTRLTVL.

This clone was seen a few times. This sequence joins TRBV6-5 and TRBJ1-1; TRBD1 is a possible D gene (6 bases). The germline V gene has CDR1 MNHEY and CDR2 SVGAGI. The CDR3 is made up of 14 amino acids. V was cut by 0 bases and J by 7 bases, with 12 bases left in between. The DNA of the CDR3 is TGTGCCAGCAGTTACTCGGACAGTAGGATTGAAGCTTTCTTT. Its protein is CASSYSDSRIEAFF.

The chain uses TRBV3-1 (or the pseudogene TRBV3-2) and TRBJ2-7; 8 nucleotides line up with TRBD1. The trim removed 0 bases at V and 7 bases at J, leaving 23 bases unmatched. CDR1 and CDR2 (germline): LGHDT, YNNKEL (reference sequence). The CDR3 sequence is 20 residues long. In nucleotides, the CDR3 is TGTGCCAGCAGCCAAGATAAAGGCTGGCGAGACAGGGGATTATCGGGTGAGCAGTACTTC. Amino acid sequence: CASSQDKGWRDRGLSGEQYF.